These 12 T cell receptor beta chains originate from one sample sequenced in a study of blood T cell repertoires in COVID-19. Libraries were prepared by immunoSEQ multiplex PCR; TCRdb keeps only in-frame clonotypes and omits some of them. The table includes 100,000 to 150,000 clones, roughly 90% detected once. Sequenced material: peripheral blood. These receptors were collected from a man between 45 and 60 years old with COVID-19, enrolled during active disease.

CDR3 bases: TGTGCTAGTGGCCCCGGGACTAGCTCCTACAATGAGCAGTTCTTC. Its protein is CASGPGTSSYNEQFF. This chain links TRBV12-5 with TRBJ2-1; 8 bases map to TRBD2. V lost 6 bases, J lost 0 bases, and 4 bases stayed unmatched. Germline CDR1 reads LGHNT; CDR2 reads FRNRAP. This CDR3 has 15 residues.

The J gene is TRBJ2-1, the V gene TRBV19; TRBD2 matches at 13 bases. The CDR3 spans 14 residues. V was clipped by 6 bases and J by 6 bases; unmatched bases: 2. The germline V gene has CDR1 LNHDA and CDR2 SQIVND (reference sequence). The CDR3 region is CASSGLAGANEQFF. DNA of the CDR3: TGTGCCAGTAGCGGACTAGCGGGAGCCAATGAGCAGTTCTTC.

This sequence joins TRBV7-9 and TRBJ1-1; D might be TRBD1 (6 bases). The CDR3 has 13 amino acids. The germline V gene has CDR1 SEHNR and CDR2 FQNEAQ (reference sequence). Trimming cost V 5 bases and J 3 bases, with 10 bases left between them. CDR3 protein: CASSKEGDTEAFF. CDR3 DNA: TGTGCCAGCAGCAAAGAGGGGGACACTGAAGCTTTCTTT.

The chain joins TRBV9 to TRBJ2-2; D gene unclear. The CDR3 length is 14 residues. CDR1 is SGDLS, CDR2 YYNGEE, per germline. Trimming cost V 0 bases and J 4 bases, with 7 bases left between them. Here the CDR3 reads CASSVGHFTGELFF. CDR3 nucleotides: TGTGCCAGCAGCGTAGGTCACTTCACCGGGGAGCTGTTTTTT.

DNA of the CDR3: TGTGCCAGCAGCGCCAGCGGGAGCTCCTACAATGAGCAGTTCTTC. Its protein product is CASSASGSSYNEQFF. The J gene is TRBJ2-1, the V gene TRBV3-1 (or the pseudogene TRBV3-2); 8 nucleotides agree with TRBD2. Germline-derived CDR1 and CDR2 are LGHDT and YNNKEL (reference sequence). The CDR3 has 15 amino acids. The V and J ends lost 5 bases and 0 bases, in that order; junction bases with no gene match: 3.

The chain links TRBV19 to TRBJ2-2; D is possibly TRBD1 (5 bases). Looked up from germline, CDR1 is LNHDA and CDR2 is SQIVND (reference sequence). This CDR3 region has 15 residues. Trimming shortened V by 5 bases and J by 4 bases, and 14 bases separated the two germline ends. CDR3 in DNA: TGTGCCAGTAGTCCCCCAGGGATCGGCACCGGGGAGCTGTTTTTT. Its protein is CASSPPGIGTGELFF.

The chain joins TRBV6-2 or TRBV6-3 to TRBJ2-3, with TRBD2 matching over 7 bases. CDR3 length: 17 amino acids. The V segment lost 0 bases and the J segment 0 bases; nucleotides outside the gene matches: 6. Germline values: CDR1 MNHEY, CDR2 SVGEGT. CDR3 coding DNA: TGTGCCAGCAGTTACTCGACTACTAGCGTGAGCACAGATACGCAGTATTTT. Residues: CASSYSTTSVSTDTQYF.

The chain couples TRBV15 to TRBJ2-3, with TRBD2 identical over 8 bases. Trimming cost V 0 bases and J 6 bases; bases outside gene matches: 8. This CDR3 is built from 16 residues. Per the germline V gene, CDR1 is LNHNV and CDR2 is YYDKDF (reference sequence). The CDR3 here is CATSRDRSGSRDTQYF. The CDR3 bases are TGTGCCACCAGCAGAGATCGAAGCGGGAGCCGCGATACGCAGTATTTT.

The V and J genes are TRBV28 and TRBJ2-7; 8 bases align to TRBD1. CDR3 length: 14 residues. Losses at the gene ends were 5 bases for V and 1 base for J; bases not matched to a gene: 4. Per the germline V gene, CDR1 is MDHEN and CDR2 is SYDVKM. The CDR3 region is CASSRTGSSYEQYF. The CDR3 DNA is TGTGCCAGCAGTCGGACAGGGTCATCCTACGAGCAGTACTTC.

The chain joins TRBV6-5 to TRBJ1-2; a weak D match, TRBD1 (6 bases). Germline V CDR1 and CDR2: MNHEY, SVGAGI. CDR3 length: 15 amino acids. The V gene lost 4 bases and the J gene lost 6 bases, with 18 bases spanning the gap. CDR3 DNA sequence: TGTGCCAGCAGTTCCCCCCGGACAGCAAATCATGGCTACACCTTC. Encoded protein: CASSSPRTANHGYTF.

This clone was found once. The CDR3 loop is CSAGLAGRETQYF. As DNA, the CDR3 is TGCAGCGCTGGACTAGCGGGGCGGGAGACCCAGTACTTC. The chain links TRBV29-1 to TRBJ2-5, with 12 bases matching TRBD2. The CDR3 contains 13 residues. The germline V gene encodes CDR1 SQVTM and CDR2 ANQGSEA. Trimming cost V 7 bases and J 5 bases; bases outside gene matches: 5.

This clone was seen a handful of times. This chain connects TRBV7-2 to TRBJ2-1; 8 bases match TRBD2. J was trimmed by 5 bases and V by 1 base; bases with no gene match: 13. The CDR3 is made up of 18 amino acids. Germline CDR1 and CDR2: SGHTA and FQGNSA. The CDR3 here is CASSLGTSPNTPNNEQFF. In DNA form, the CDR3 reads TGTGCCAGCAGCTTAGGGACTAGCCCCAACACACCCAACAATGAGCAGTTCTTC.